The present TCR beta chain was sequenced within a study of T cells in Graves' hyperthyroidism and ophthalmopathy. Study details: It was at initial diagnosis, before any treatment, that peripheral blood was collected.

General study points: Ophthalmopathy and stable hyperthyroidism were told apart by a 13 V-J model. Most thyroid-expanded clonotypes above 0.001 were also found in blood.

Regions amplified from RNA transcripts were the TCR beta CDR3 regions. An initial round of RT-PCR targeting the TCR CDR3 relied on the HTBI primer set. MiXCR, applied by TCRdb to the multiplex PCR reads, yields one record per CDR3 protein. The table has around 99,000 distinct CDR3 sequences, around a sixth seen once. The CDR3 has 14 residues. V was trimmed by 5 bases and J by 6 bases, leaving 17 bases between them. This clonotype was recorded many times. Its antigen is unknown. The sequencing input was blood. The chain is built from TRBV12-3 or TRBV12-4 and TRBJ2-7; TRBD2 is a possible D gene (5 bases). This receptor was identified in a woman between 50 and 59 years old with Graves' hyperthyroidism. The CDR3 nucleotides read TGTGCCAGCAGTCCCCTCAGTGTTCGGGGCGAGCAGTACTTC. This sequence encodes CASSPLSVRGEQYF.